This record covers a single T cell receptor (beta chain). TCRdb independently ran MiXCR on the RACE reads; one entry per CDR3 protein. There are about 260,000 distinct CDR3 sequences in the sample; about 8.6% occur only once, and about 2.5% lies in the top ten. Time point in this sample: pre-sensitization, week 0. As to treatment: therapeutic diphenylcyclopropenone sensitization with weekly scalp DPC. Prior to each patch test being applied, blood was drawn. This sample was taken from a study of human T cells and chemical hapten exposure. The wider study: The study traced per-sample TCR yield variation mainly to small differences in pooled library volumes.

The sequencing here drew on whole blood, taken in connection with sensitization to the hapten diphenylcyclopropenone (DPC). This receptor was taken from a woman in her thirties or forties with alopecia areata. Some clones in this sample may be carry-over from other donors' samples.

The CDR3 DNA reads as TGTGCCAGCAGCTCAACCTCCGAGACCCAGTACTTC. This codes for CASSSTSETQYF. The chain joins TRBV7-2 to TRBJ2-5; D ambiguous. This CDR3 has 12 amino acids. Trimming removed 4 bases at V and 5 bases at J, with 8 bases between. Germline CDR1 and CDR2: SGHTA and FQGNSA.